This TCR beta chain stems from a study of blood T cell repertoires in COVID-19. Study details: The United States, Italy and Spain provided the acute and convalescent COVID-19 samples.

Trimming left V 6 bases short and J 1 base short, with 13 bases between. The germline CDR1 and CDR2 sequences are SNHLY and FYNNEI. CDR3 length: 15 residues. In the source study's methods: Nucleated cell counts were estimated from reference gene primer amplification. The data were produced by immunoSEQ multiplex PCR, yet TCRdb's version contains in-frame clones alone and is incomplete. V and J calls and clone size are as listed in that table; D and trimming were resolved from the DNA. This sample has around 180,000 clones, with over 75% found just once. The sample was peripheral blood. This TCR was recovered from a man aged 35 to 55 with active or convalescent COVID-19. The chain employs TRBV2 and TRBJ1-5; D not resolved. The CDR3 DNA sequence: TGTGCCAGCAGGCCCCATCAGGCGAGCAATCAGCCCCAGCATTTT. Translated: CASRPHQASNQPQHF.